This TCR beta chain was obtained from a study of blood T cell repertoires in COVID-19. Across the study: Collection of acute and convalescent COVID-19 samples took place in the United States, Italy and Spain. The cDNA or gDNA used as material had been derived from T cells, B-cell-depleted T cells, or PBMCs.

In the source study's methods: Amplification with reference gene primers provided the estimates of nucleated cell counts. Sequencing used immunoSEQ multiplex PCR; TCRdb keeps in-frame clones, though not all of them. That table is the source of V, J and clone size, and D and trimming were worked out from the DNA. This sample has approximately 280,000 clones; 88% occur once, and the top ten carry over 8%. V shed 3 bases, J shed 1 base, and the junction held 6 bases outside the gene matches. Germline V CDR1 and CDR2: ENHRY, SYGVKD. The CDR3 covers 16 residues. The receptor was derived from a man younger than 35 with active or convalescent COVID-19. Sequenced: peripheral blood. The chain uses TRBV10-3 and TRBJ2-3, with 8 bases identical to TRBD2. CDR3 region: CAISDSGGARTDTQYF. CDR3 nucleotide sequence: TGTGCCATCAGTGACTCCGGGGGGGCCCGCACAGATACGCAGTATTTT.